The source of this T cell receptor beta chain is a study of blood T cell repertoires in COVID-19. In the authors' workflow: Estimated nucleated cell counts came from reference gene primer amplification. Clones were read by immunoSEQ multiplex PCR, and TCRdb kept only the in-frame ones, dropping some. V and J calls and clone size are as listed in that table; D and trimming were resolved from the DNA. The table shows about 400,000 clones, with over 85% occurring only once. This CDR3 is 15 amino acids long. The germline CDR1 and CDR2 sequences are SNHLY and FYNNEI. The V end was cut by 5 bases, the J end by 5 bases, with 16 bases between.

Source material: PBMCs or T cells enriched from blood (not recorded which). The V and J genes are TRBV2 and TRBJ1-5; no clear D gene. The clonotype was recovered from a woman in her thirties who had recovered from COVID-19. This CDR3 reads CASSYTESLDQPQHF. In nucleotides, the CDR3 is TGTGCCAGCAGTTACACAGAGAGCTTAGATCAGCCCCAGCATTTT.